Described below is a single TCR beta chain sequence and its context. This clone is a singleton in its sample. Its antigen is unknown. No base quality values were provided; no much bigger clone lies one nucleotide off. The collaborating institutions used their own protocols to collect whole blood in K2EDTA tubes. For TCRbeta analysis, collaborators shipped samples as frozen whole blood, isolated PBMCs, or DNA extracted from either of those sample types. These data originate in a study of blood T cell repertoires in COVID-19 (dated by TCRdb to between 2020 and 2021). For the study in its entirety: The collaborator samples originated in the United States, Italy and Spain and spanned the acute and convalescent phases of COVID-19. The sample metadata nearly always contained a de-identified subject ID, COVID-19 status, age in years and sex. HLA class I and class II types, where available, came from metadata supplied by the sample provider rather than from assay-based typing. The samples were drawn from two sources: the first 160 participants of the ongoing ImmuneRACE study, and 1,254 subjects contributed by 6 global collaborators. The prospective study material was composed of cDNA or gDNA derived from T cells, B-cell-depleted T cells, or PBMCs. The dataset comprised deeply sampled blood TCRbeta repertoires from subjects exposed to, actively infected with, or recovered from COVID-19. The repertoires were made available in a free public database intended to serve as a resource for research on the immune response to SARS-CoV-2.

The immunoSEQ Assay, a bias-controlled multiplex PCR, was used to amplify TCRbeta CDR3 regions from genomic DNA. As for the authors' bioinformatics: The number of nucleated cells in each sample was estimated by amplification of reference gene primers within the assay. Sequence reads were collapsed and filtered to measure the absolute abundance of every unique TCRbeta CDR3 rearrangement. Productive Simpson clonality was computed per sample as the square root of Simpson's diversity index over productive rearrangements. As stored in TCRdb, this immuneACCESS dataset retains in-frame rearrangements with V and J assigned. A fraction of the clones does not appear; measured against another copy, unresolved V genes explain less than half of the discrepancy, and the remainder lacks a known reason. That table supplies the V and J calls and clone size; D and trimming were determined from the DNA. Here the sample has 150,000 or so clones; around 76% occur a single time. The ten largest account for 8% to 9.5% of the sample.

From cysteine to phenylalanine, the CDR3 is 17 amino acids long. The sequence is cut down to CDR3 DNA, 51 bases in frame from base 1. The paper as a whole reports these results and caveats: The quantity of clinical and demographic metadata differed by source and by participant and was supplied without curation.

Sequences were obtained from peripheral blood. This clonotype was obtained from a woman in her 70s with acute or convalescent COVID-19. The chain is encoded by TRBV21-1 joined to TRBJ2-5; TRBD2 is the table's D call, not checked against the DNA. TRBV21-1 is designated a pseudogene. The CDR3 protein is CASSSRKRDGVSETQYF. The nucleotides are TGTGCCAGCAGCAGTCGAAAGCGGGATGGAGTCTCGGAGACCCAGTACTTC.